Following are 29 T cell receptor beta chains from one sample sequenced in a study of cytomegalovirus exposure and HLA in healthy donors. Sequenced by immunoSEQ multiplex PCR; TCRdb stores in-frame clones only, minus some. The sample lists some 130,000 clones, 70% to 85% occurring once. What was sequenced was PBMCs. These receptors all stem from a man aged 25-45 years in good health and CMV-seropositive.

The chain joins TRBV5-4 to TRBJ1-2, with a tentative D call TRBD1 (5 bases). Germline V gene data show CDR1 as SGHNT and CDR2 as YYREEE (reference sequence). The CDR3 has 17 residues. With 1 base removed from V and 4 bases from J, the gap between germline ends came to 20 bases. CDR3 nucleotide sequence: TGTGCCAGCAGCTTGCAGCGACAGTCGGCACTAGCCTATGGCTACACCTTC. Translation gives CASSLQRQSALAYGYTF.

The genes are TRBV6-4 and TRBJ2-3, with 10 nucleotides matching TRBD2. Trimming removed 5 bases from V and 2 bases from J; junction bases left unmatched: 1. From germline, CDR1 is MRHNA and CDR2 SNTAGT. The CDR3 runs to 14 residues. The CDR3 DNA sequence: TGTGCCAGCAGTAGCGGGGGGGCCACAGATACGCAGTATTTT. Residues: CASSSGGATDTQYF.

The V call is TRBV15, the J call TRBJ1-4; the D gene is possibly TRBD1 (5 bases). The V and J ends lost 1 base and 4 bases respectively, with 13 bases between them. The CDR3 contains 16 residues. Per the germline V gene, CDR1 is LNHNV and CDR2 is YYDKDF (reference sequence). CDR3 in amino acids: CATSRGMGLFNEKLFF. The CDR3 DNA is TGTGCCACCAGCAGAGGGATGGGACTCTTTAATGAAAAACTGTTTTTT.

The rearrangement joins TRBV7-6 to TRBJ2-3, with 9 bases fitting TRBD2. Per germline, CDR1 SGHVS and CDR2 FNYEAQ. The J segment lost 3 bases and the V segment lost 2 bases, leaving 3 bases of the junction unmatched. This CDR3 has 15 residues. The chain's CDR3 is CASSLQSGGTDTQYF. DNA for the CDR3: TGTGCCAGCAGCTTACAAAGCGGGGGGACAGATACGCAGTATTTT.

J is TRBJ2-4 and V is TRBV7-3; 8 bases map to TRBD1. The CDR3 extends over 16 amino acids. Unmatched junction bases numbered 7, after V lost 5 bases and J lost 1 base. CDR1 and CDR2 (germline): SGHTA, FQGTGA. CDR3 in DNA: TGTGCCAGCAGCCCTCAGGGGGCTGGGGCCAAAAACATTCAGTACTTC. The encoded protein is CASSPQGAGAKNIQYF.

This clone was seen at least ten times. CDR3 DNA sequence: TGTGCCAGCAGTGAGACAGCCTTGATCGCTTTCTTT. Encoded protein: CASSETALIAFF. The V gene is TRBV2, the J gene TRBJ1-1; TRBD1 might be the D (5 bases). The CDR3 runs 12 residues. Germline loops: CDR1 SNHLY, CDR2 FYNNEI. V lost 3 bases, J lost 11 bases, and 13 bases lay in between.

The V call is TRBV18, the J call TRBJ2-3; D might be TRBD1 (6 bases). Trimming took off 5 bases at V and 2 bases at J, with 11 bases between the two ends. The germline CDR1 and CDR2 sequences are KGHSH and LQKENI. The CDR3 spans 14 residues. Written as DNA, the CDR3 is TGTGCCAGCTCAATGGACAGTCACACAGATACGCAGTATTTT. This translates into CASSMDSHTDTQYF.

CDR3: CASSGLAGAIHEQYF. CDR3 DNA sequence: TGTGCCAGCAGCGGACTAGCGGGAGCTATTCACGAGCAGTACTTC. V is TRBV7-9 and J is TRBJ2-7, with 13 bases lining up with TRBD2. This CDR3 has 15 amino acids. Germline V gene data show CDR1 as SEHNR and CDR2 as FQNEAQ (reference sequence). V dropped 5 bases and J dropped 5; count of bases not matched to a gene: 6.

The chain couples TRBV18 to TRBJ2-4; 10 bases match TRBD1. V trimming: 4 bases; J trimming: 8 bases; junction bases outside the gene matches: 17. CDR1 is KGHSH and CDR2 is LQKENI in the germline V gene. The CDR3 is made up of 18 amino acids. CDR3 DNA sequence: TGTGCCAGCTCACTCTCGGGGGGCCCGACAGGGGGCAGGGACATTCAGTACTTC. Protein sequence: CASSLSGGPTGGRDIQYF.

In this sample, this clone turned up once. The chain combines TRBV19 with TRBJ1-4; D ambiguous. Looked up from germline, CDR1 is LNHDA and CDR2 is SQIVND (reference sequence). There are 15 residues in the CDR3. Trimming stripped 0 bases from V and 5 bases from J, with 10 bases between. CDR3 amino acids: CASSIDTGRNEKLFF. The CDR3 nucleotides read TGTGCCAGTAGTATAGACACGGGAAGAAATGAAAAACTGTTTTTT.

The CDR3 region is CASSWGGGGSREAFF. DNA for the CDR3: TGCGCCAGCAGCTGGGGGGGCGGGGGTAGTCGCGAAGCTTTCTTT. This chain connects TRBV5-1 to TRBJ1-1; D might be TRBD1 (6 bases). V lost 3 bases to trimming and J lost 8 bases, with 20 bases between them. This CDR3 has 15 amino acids. The V gene's germline CDR1 is SGHRS and CDR2 YFSETQ.

This clone was detected once. The chain recombines TRBV29-1 with TRBJ2-5; the D gene is possibly TRBD1 (5 bases). The CDR3 is 14 residues long. Per germline, CDR1 SQVTM and CDR2 ANQGSEA. V dropped 0 bases and J dropped 3 bases, with 11 bases sitting between them. The CDR3 sequence is CSVEDPAGKETQYF. The CDR3 DNA follows: TGCAGCGTTGAAGATCCGGCAGGGAAAGAGACCCAGTACTTC.

This chain connects TRBV2 to TRBJ2-3; D is unresolved. Germline-derived CDR1 and CDR2 are SNHLY and FYNNEI. Trimming took off 7 bases at V and 3 bases at J, with 8 bases between the two ends. CDR3 length: 12 amino acids. The CDR3 coding sequence is TGTGCCAGCACATCAGGAACAGATACGCAGTATTTT. This translates into CASTSGTDTQYF.

This clone was observed a single time. The rearrangement uses TRBV6-5 and TRBJ2-5, with TRBD2 identical over 9 bases. The V gene end was trimmed by 0 bases and the J gene end by 4 bases; junction bases not matched to a gene: 0. This CDR3 comprises 14 residues. Germline values: CDR1 MNHEY, CDR2 SVGAGI. The CDR3 nucleotides are TGTGCCAGCAGTTACTCGACTAGCGGAGAGACCCAGTACTTC. Translated, it gives CASSYSTSGETQYF.

This chain joins TRBV2 and TRBJ2-7; 9 bases line up with TRBD1. This CDR3 has 15 residues. The trim removed 7 bases at V and 2 bases at J, leaving 9 bases unmatched. Per the germline V gene, CDR1 is SNHLY and CDR2 is FYNNEI. CDR3 bases: TGTGCCAGCAAAGAAGCCGGGACAGGGACCTACGAGCAGTACTTC. Translating it yields CASKEAGTGTYEQYF.

This chain joins TRBV2 and TRBJ2-5; 12 bases fit TRBD2. CDR1 is SNHLY and CDR2 is FYNNEI in the germline V gene. The CDR3 length is 16 residues. The junction had 8 bases not matched to a gene; V was cut back by 5 bases and J by 4 bases. CDR3 amino acids: CASSRQLAGGPETQYF. The CDR3 nucleotides are TGTGCCAGCAGTCGTCAACTAGCGGGAGGCCCAGAGACCCAGTACTTC.

The genes are TRBV5-1 and TRBJ1-5; D is ambiguous. The V end lost 0 bases, the J end lost 2 bases, and 9 bases lay between the germline ends. CDR1 and CDR2 (germline): SGHRS, YFSETQ. The CDR3 extends over 15 amino acids. The CDR3 DNA reads as TGCGCCAGCAGCTTGGGGGCAGGCGGCAATCAGCCCCAGCATTTT. It yields the protein CASSLGAGGNQPQHF.

The chain joins TRBV5-4 to TRBJ1-2; perhaps TRBD1 as D (5 bases). The CDR3 extends over 14 amino acids. With 4 bases removed from V and 8 bases from J, the gap between germline ends came to 18 bases. Germline CDR1 and CDR2: SGHNT and YYREEE (reference sequence). The CDR3 bases are TGTGCCAGCAGCCTGGGACCGGCTAGTTTAGGCTACACCTTC. Protein sequence: CASSLGPASLGYTF.

The chain uses TRBV7-8 and TRBJ2-3; 7 nucleotides match TRBD1. The ends lost 5 bases at V and 4 bases at J; junction bases unmatched: 12. This CDR3 contains 16 residues. Germline-derived CDR1 and CDR2 are SGHVS and FQNEAQ. CDR3: CASSRFTGEISDTQYF. In DNA, the CDR3 is TGTGCCAGCAGCAGATTCACAGGGGAAATATCAGATACGCAGTATTTT.

The chain links TRBV9 to TRBJ2-1; the match to TRBD2 covers 8 bases. CDR1 and CDR2 from the germline V gene are SGDLS and YYNGEE. This CDR3 has 16 amino acids. Germline trimming cut 3 bases from V and 7 bases from J; bases unmatched to any gene: 12. The DNA of the CDR3 is TGTGCCAGCAGCGCCCAGACTAGCGTCCGAAGGAATGAGCAGTTCTTC. Amino acids: CASSAQTSVRRNEQFF. Combining the CDR3 with reference TRBV9 and TRBJ2-1 gives the whole variable domain DSGVTQTPKHLITATGQRVTLRCSPRSGDLSVYWYQQSLDQGLQFLIQYYNGEERAKGNILERFSAQQFPDLHSELNLSSLELGDSALYFCASSAQTSVRRNEQFFGPGTRLTVL.

The chain has TRBV14 and TRBJ1-6; 8 nucleotides agree with TRBD1. Trimming removed 4 bases from V and 5 bases from J; junction bases left unmatched: 7. Germline CDR1 and CDR2: SGHDN and FVKESK. The CDR3 has 16 amino acids. The DNA of the CDR3 is TGTGCCAGCAGCCGCCCGGGACAGGATGATAATTCACCCCTCCACTTT. Protein product: CASSRPGQDDNSPLHF.

V usage is TRBV2 and J usage is TRBJ1-1; 8 nucleotides line up with TRBD1. This CDR3 is built from 15 residues. Germline CDR1 and CDR2: SNHLY and FYNNEI. V lost 5 bases and J lost 2; bases outside the gene matches: 7. The CDR3 DNA is TGTGCCAGCAGTTCACGAGGACAGGGAAACACTGAAGCTTTCTTT. Translation gives CASSSRGQGNTEAFF.

In this sample, this clone turned up a few times. V and J are TRBV25-1 and TRBJ2-7, with 9 bases aligning to TRBD2. The CDR3 loop spans 14 amino acids. Looked up from germline, CDR1 is MGHDK and CDR2 is SYGVNS. Losses at the gene ends were 2 bases for V and 4 bases for J; bases not matched to a gene: 3. The CDR3 is CASSEPLAGYEQYF. Written as DNA, the CDR3 is TGTGCCAGCAGTGAACCCCTAGCGGGGTACGAGCAGTACTTC.

The chain couples TRBV29-1 to TRBJ2-4, with 9 bases that match TRBD2. The CDR3 length is 15 residues. Germline CDR1 and CDR2: SQVTM and ANQGSEA. V lost 4 bases, J lost 4 bases, and 8 bases stayed unmatched. CDR3 loop: CSVVWASGVKNIQYF. CDR3 nucleotides: TGCAGCGTTGTCTGGGCTAGCGGGGTAAAAAACATTCAGTACTTC. Full variable domain (remainder filled in from reference TRBV29-1 and TRBJ2-4): SAVISQKPSRDICQRGTSLTIQCQVDSQVTMMFWYRQQPGQSLTLIATANQGSEATYESGFVIDKFPISRPNLTFSTLTVSNMSPEDSSIYLCSVVWASGVKNIQYFGAGTRLSVL.

The V gene is TRBV6-6, the J gene TRBJ2-2; 13 nucleotides match TRBD2. The CDR3 runs to 15 residues. Germline CDR1 and CDR2: MNHNY and SVGAGI (reference sequence). Germline trimming cut 6 bases from V and 6 bases from J; bases unmatched to any gene: 4. Here the CDR3 DNA reads TGTGCCAGCAGCACGACTAGCGGGAGGCCCGGGGAGCTGTTTTTT. Translating it yields CASSTTSGRPGELFF.

CDR3 DNA sequence: TGTGCCAGTAGTGACAACGCCTACAGGGGATCTGGAAACACCATATATTTT. Protein product: CASSDNAYRGSGNTIYF. The V call is TRBV19, the J call TRBJ1-3; 7 positions match TRBD1. Trimming cost V 5 bases and J 1 base; bases outside gene matches: 11. Germline V CDR1 and CDR2: LNHDA, SQIVND (reference sequence). The CDR3 totals 17 residues. Supplemented by reference TRBV19 and TRBJ1-3, the full variable domain reads DGGITQSPKYLFRKEGQNVTLSCEQNLNHDAMYWYRQDPGQGLRLIYYSQIVNDFQKGDIAEGYSVSREKKESFPLTVTSAQKNPTAFYLCASSDNAYRGSGNTIYFGEGSWLTVV.

The chain couples TRBV19 to TRBJ2-7, with TRBD1 matching 7 bases. The germline V gene has CDR1 LNHDA and CDR2 SQIVND (reference sequence). With 3 bases clipped from V and 2 bases from J, the junction kept 13 bases outside the gene matches. CDR3 length: 17 residues. The CDR3 region has the DNA TGTGCCAGTAGTATGGTCTCAGACGGGACAGACCCCTACGAGCAGTACTTC. Encoded protein: CASSMVSDGTDPYEQYF.

The chain combines TRBV9 with TRBJ1-1, with D uncertain. Between the trimmed V and J ends, which lost 0 bases and 6 bases, there was a span of 9 bases. CDR1 and CDR2 (germline): SGDLS, YYNGEE. CDR3 length: 13 amino acids. CDR3 region: CASSVVSGAEAFF. CDR3 DNA sequence: TGTGCCAGCAGCGTAGTGAGCGGCGCTGAAGCTTTCTTT.

The chain links TRBV5-1 to TRBJ1-4, with D perhaps matching TRBD1 (5 bases). V lost 1 base, J lost 8 bases, and 9 bases lay in between. CDR3 size: 13 residues. Germline CDR1 reads SGHRS; CDR2 reads YFSETQ. The CDR3 DNA follows: TGCGCCAGCAGCTTGACGGGGGTGGAAAAACTGTTTTTT. It yields the protein CASSLTGVEKLFF. Full variable domain (missing parts from reference TRBV5-1 and TRBJ1-4): KAGVTQTPRYLIKTRGQQVTLSCSPISGHRSVSWYQQTPGQGLQFLFEYFSETQRNKGNFPGRFSGRQFSNSRSEMNVSTLELGDSALYLCASSLTGVEKLFFGSGTQLSVL.